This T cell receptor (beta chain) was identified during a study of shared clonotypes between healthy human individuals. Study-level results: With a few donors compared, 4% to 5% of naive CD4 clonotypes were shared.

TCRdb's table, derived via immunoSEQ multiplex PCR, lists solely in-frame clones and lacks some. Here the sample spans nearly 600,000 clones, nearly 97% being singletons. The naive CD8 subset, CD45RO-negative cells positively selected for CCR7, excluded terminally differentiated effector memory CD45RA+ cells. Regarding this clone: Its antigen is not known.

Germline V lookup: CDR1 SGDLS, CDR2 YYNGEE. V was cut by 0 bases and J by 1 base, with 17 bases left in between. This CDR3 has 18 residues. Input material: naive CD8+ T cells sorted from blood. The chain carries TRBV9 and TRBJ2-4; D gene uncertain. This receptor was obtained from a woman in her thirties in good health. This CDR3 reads CASSVEGYLDGAKNIQYF. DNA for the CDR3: TGTGCCAGCAGCGTAGAGGGCTACCTCGACGGTGCCAAAAACATTCAGTACTTC.